One sample yielded the 15 T cell receptor beta chains listed below, sequenced in a study of regulatory T cells in long-lasting Graves disease. The TCR beta library used iRepertoire HTBI primers with Arm-PCR amplification of CDR3. In TCRdb, the multiplex PCR reads were re-called with MiXCR into one record per CDR3 protein. The sample carries 350,000 to 550,000 distinct CDR3 sequences, 15% recorded once. Time point specified: newly diagnosed GD, antithyroid drugs for less than 3 months. The authors made the TCR library using RNA they extracted from PBMCs. The sample also formed part of further work on T cells in Graves' hyperthyroidism and ophthalmopathy.

The material sequenced was peripheral blood mononuclear cells (PBMCs), taken at new diagnosis, from a patient treated with antithyroid drugs. The receptor set was obtained from a woman in her twenties or thirties with Graves disease.

This clonotype was counted many times. The V and J genes are TRBV27 and TRBJ1-1, with a possible D match to TRBD1 (5 bases). The CDR3 has 14 amino acids. Trimming removed 1 base at V and 0 bases at J, with 6 bases between. The germline gives CDR1 MNHEY, CDR2 SMNVEV (reference sequence). The CDR3 loop is CASSLWGMNTEAFF. The CDR3 bases are TGTGCCAGCAGTTTATGGGGGATGAACACTGAAGCTTTCTTT.

This chain uses TRBV7-3 with TRBJ1-1, with D perhaps TRBD1 (5 bases). V was pared by 11 bases and J by 2 bases, with 18 bases between. The CDR3 spans 14 residues. The germline V gene has CDR1 SGHTA and CDR2 FQGTGA. The CDR3 sequence: CAGTLDNLNTEAFF. Here the CDR3 DNA reads TGTGCCGGCACCCTGGACAACTTAAACACTGAAGCTTTCTTT.

This clonotype has at least ten counts. The genes are TRBV5-1 and TRBJ2-3; D is perhaps TRBD1 (6 bases). CDR3 length equals 15 residues. Per the germline V gene, CDR1 is SGHRS and CDR2 is YFSETQ. Trimming left V 3 bases short and J 0 bases short, with 11 bases between. CDR3 in amino acids: CASSYQDRSTDTQYF. The DNA of the CDR3 is TGCGCCAGCAGCTATCAGGACAGAAGCACAGATACGCAGTATTTT.

This chain joins TRBV10-1 and TRBJ2-1, with 11 bases identical to TRBD2. The CDR3 runs to 15 residues. V shed 6 bases, J shed 5 bases, and the junction held 6 bases outside the gene matches. Per germline, CDR1 WNHNN and CDR2 SYGVQD (reference sequence). The CDR3 is CASSETSGMNNEQFF. The CDR3, as DNA: TGCGCCAGCAGCGAGACTAGCGGGATGAACAATGAGCAGTTCTTC.

This clonotype was found a few times. A much more abundant neighbour one base away suggests this may be a read error. This sequence joins TRBV7-9 and TRBJ2-1; 7 bases match TRBD2. J was trimmed by 5 bases and V by 1 base; bases with no gene match: 2. CDR3 length: 14 residues. In germline, CDR1 is SEHNR, CDR2 FQNEAQ (reference sequence). The DNA for the CDR3 is TGTGCCAGCAGCTTAGGGGGAGGGAACAATGAGCAGTTCTTC. Translating gives CASSLGGGNNEQFF.

A few counts support this clonotype. J is TRBJ2-1 and V is TRBV12-3 or TRBV12-4; D might be TRBD1 (5 bases). V lost 5 bases and J 3 bases, leaving 14 bases between the germline ends. The CDR3 runs 15 residues. For the CDR3, the DNA is TGTGCCAGCAGTAGCAGGGTAATATACTACAATGAGCAGTTCTTC. As protein: CASSSRVIYYNEQFF.

This clonotype showed up many times. This rearrangement joins TRBV12-3 or TRBV12-4 to TRBJ2-2; TRBD2 matches at 12 bases. The CDR3 consists of 19 residues. With 6 bases clipped from V and 7 bases from J, the junction kept 18 bases outside the gene matches. The CDR3 coding sequence is TGTGCCAGCAGCCCAAGTGGGCTAGCGGGAGGGCCTAGTTACGGGGAGCTGTTTTTT. Protein: CASSPSGLAGGPSYGELFF.

This clonotype was recorded at least ten times. DNA of the CDR3: TGTGCCAGCAAAGGGCTAGCGGGAGGATCCGGCAACAATGAGCAGTTCTTC. It codes for CASKGLAGGSGNNEQFF. This sequence joins TRBV6-1 and TRBJ2-1; 11 bases map to TRBD2. The ends lost 7 bases at V and 5 bases at J; junction bases unmatched: 13. Germline values: CDR1 MNHNS, CDR2 SASEGT. This CDR3 is 17 amino acids long.

This clonotype was recorded many times. The chain couples TRBV7-8 to TRBJ1-6; a weak D match, TRBD1 (6 bases). V lost 5 bases and J lost 6, with 14 bases in between. This CDR3 contains 15 residues. From germline, CDR1 is SGHVS and CDR2 FQNEAQ. Here the CDR3 DNA reads TGTGCCAGCAGCCTAGAGGACAGCCTTAATTCACCCCTCCACTTT. Protein product: CASSLEDSLNSPLHF.

This chain connects TRBV4-1 to TRBJ2-7, with 9 nucleotides matching TRBD2. Germline values: CDR1 MGHRA, CDR2 YSYEKL. The V gene end was trimmed by 3 bases and the J gene end by 2 bases; junction bases not matched to a gene: 5. CDR3 length: 15 residues. For the CDR3, the DNA is TGCGCCAGCAGCCAGTTACTAGCGGGTGCCTACGAGCAGTACTTC. Amino acid sequence: CASSQLLAGAYEQYF.

This clonotype was recorded many times. The chain has TRBV3-1 and TRBJ2-1; no clear D. V was trimmed by 4 bases and J by 10 bases, leaving 14 bases between them. Germline CDR1 is LGHDT and CDR2 is YNNKEL (reference sequence). This CDR3 has 13 amino acids. The DNA of the CDR3 is TGTGCCAGCAGCCCACCCCATGCTTCGGAGCAGTTCTTC. Translation gives CASSPPHASEQFF.

This clonotype has only a few counts. The rearrangement joins TRBV25-1 to TRBJ1-3, with TRBD1 as a possible D gene (5 bases). This CDR3 is built from 15 residues. Germline V CDR1 and CDR2: MGHDK, SYGVNS. Trimming took 8 bases from V and 3 from J, leaving 17 bases between them. CDR3 region: CASATWGFGGNTIYF. The DNA for the CDR3 is TGTGCCAGCGCTACGTGGGGCTTTGGTGGAAACACCATATATTTT.

For this clonotype: This may come from a read error, since a much larger clone is one base off. The rearrangement links TRBV5-5 to TRBJ1-1; D uncertain. The V gene's germline CDR1 is SGHKS and CDR2 YYEKEE (reference sequence). This CDR3 region has 12 residues. The CDR3 reads CAGSLSVPEAFF. The CDR3 DNA is TGTGCCGGCAGCTTGTCAGTTCCTGAAGCTTTCTTT.

This clonotype was found many times. This chain joins TRBV20-1 and TRBJ2-2; possible D gene TRBD2, 6 bases. CDR1 is DFQATT and CDR2 is SNEGSKA in the germline V gene (reference sequence). CDR3 length equals 14 residues. Between the trimmed V and J ends, which lost 4 bases and 6 bases, there was a span of 15 bases. CDR3 sequence reads: CSATPGTFSGELFF. DNA for the CDR3: TGCAGTGCTACCCCCGGGACTTTCTCCGGGGAGCTGTTTTTT.

The chain has TRBV2 and TRBJ1-1, with D perhaps TRBD1 (6 bases). V was pared by 6 bases and J by 11 bases, with 22 bases between. The CDR3 totals 14 residues. Per germline, CDR1 SNHLY and CDR2 FYNNEI. The CDR3 is CASRSSPGAPRAFF. CDR3 coding DNA: TGTGCCAGCAGGAGCTCCCCGGGGGCGCCGCGGGCTTTCTTT.